Listed here are 5 T cell receptor beta chains from one sample, sequenced in a study of control samples from healthy donors and cancer patients (TCRdb year 2020). The library was built by means of the immunoSEQ multiplex PCR assay. The table comes from immuneACCESS by way of TCRdb, which keeps in-frame sequences with V and J called. Part of the clones is missing from these tables; in studies checked, under half for an unresolved V gene and the rest for unknown reasons. For this sample there are around 58,000 clones; approximately 85% appear just once. Approximately 4% of the sample rests with the top ten. The specimen was blood. The source of these receptors is a man between 45 and 60 years old in good health.

This chain links TRBV9 with TRBJ2-3; no reliable D call. The CDR3 totals 13 residues. V was trimmed by 0 bases and J by 2 bases, leaving 4 bases between them. Germline assignment: CDR1 SGDLS and CDR2 YYNGEE. The CDR3 spells CASSVVATDTQYF. The CDR3 DNA reads TGTGCCAGCAGCGTAGTGGCCACAGATACGCAGTATTTT.

The CDR3 reads CASSSGTGDYGYTF. DNA for the CDR3: TGTGCCAGCTCTTCTGGGACAGGGGATTATGGCTACACCTTC. The chain recombines TRBV11-3 with TRBJ1-2; 10 bases map to TRBD1. Germline values: CDR1 SGHNT, CDR2 YENEEA. The ends lost 8 bases at V and 5 bases at J; junction bases unmatched: 8. There are 14 residues in the CDR3.

The chain is built from TRBV19 and TRBJ1-1; D might be TRBD1 (6 bases). Germline CDR1 reads LNHDA; CDR2 reads SQIVND (reference sequence). V was shortened by 5 bases and J by 7 bases, with 23 bases between the two germline ends. This CDR3 has 16 amino acids. In DNA, the CDR3 is TGTGCCAGTAGTGCTCACAGGGTCGAGGGATGGGGTGAAGCTTTCTTT. Translating gives CASSAHRVEGWGEAFF.

The chain couples TRBV6-2 or TRBV6-3 to TRBJ2-7, with D possibly TRBD1 on 6 matching bases. The CDR3 is made up of 16 amino acids. Per germline, CDR1 MNHEY and CDR2 SVGEGT. Trimming removed 4 bases at V and 0 bases at J, with 16 bases between. In DNA form, the CDR3 reads TGTGCCAGCAGTTCAATCGGACAGCTCAGCTCCTACGAGCAGTACTTC. The encoded protein is CASSSIGQLSSYEQYF.

This chain uses TRBV28 with TRBJ1-2, with D maybe TRBD1 (5 bases). The CDR3 totals 12 residues. Per the germline V gene, CDR1 is MDHEN and CDR2 is SYDVKM. V dropped 5 bases and J dropped 5 bases, with 9 bases sitting between them. DNA of the CDR3: TGTGCCAGCAGTAATGACAGATATGGCTACACCTTC. As protein: CASSNDRYGYTF.